This T cell receptor beta chain was captured in a study of vaccination and CD4 T cells after COVID-19. Whole-study results and caveats: Within the convalescent patients, a median about 90% of the SARS-CoV-2-reactive clones were ones that appeared only post-vaccination.

In the case of this clonotype: The antigen is unknown.

Sample treatment: approximately nine-day PBMC culture with coronavirus spike peptide pools or control peptides (ViraFEST assay). T cells were expanded with peptide pools, and expanded clonotypes were identified by TCR sequencing. Sequenced with the Oncomine TCR Beta short-read assay was DNA taken from cultured CD4+ T cells. The template was genomic DNA from cultured CD4+ T cells. TCRdb processed the PCR reads anew with MiXCR; each CDR3 protein has one entry. This sample yields 25,000 to 30,000 distinct CDR3 sequences, of which 62% are seen a single time; about a sixth belongs to the top ten. This material consisted of CD4+ T cells from blood, cultured in vitro, taken after SARS-CoV-2 vaccination. The receptor was derived from a human donor who received a COVID-19 vaccine.

In DNA form, the CDR3 reads TGCAGTGCCATGGCCCGGACACGCATGAACACTGAAGCTTTCTTT. Translation gives CSAMARTRMNTEAFF. The V call is TRBV20-1, the J call TRBJ1-1; D may be TRBD1 (5 bases). CDR1 and CDR2 (germline): DFQATT, SNEGSKA (reference sequence). Trimming left V 6 bases short and J 0 bases short, with 17 bases between. The CDR3 length is 15 residues.